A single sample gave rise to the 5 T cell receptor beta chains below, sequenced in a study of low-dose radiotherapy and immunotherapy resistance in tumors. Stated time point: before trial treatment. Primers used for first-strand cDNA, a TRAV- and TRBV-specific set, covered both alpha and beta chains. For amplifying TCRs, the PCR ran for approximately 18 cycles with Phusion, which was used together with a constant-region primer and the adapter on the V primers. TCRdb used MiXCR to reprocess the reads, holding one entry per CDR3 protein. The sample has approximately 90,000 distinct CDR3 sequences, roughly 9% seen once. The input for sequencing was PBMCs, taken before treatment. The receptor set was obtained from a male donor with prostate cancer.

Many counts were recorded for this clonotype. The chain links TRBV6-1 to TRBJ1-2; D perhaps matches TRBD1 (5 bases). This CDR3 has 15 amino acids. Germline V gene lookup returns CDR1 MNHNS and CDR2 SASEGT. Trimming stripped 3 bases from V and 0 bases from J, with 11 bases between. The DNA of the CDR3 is TGTGCCAGCAGTGATTGGACAATCACTAACTATGGCTACACCTTC. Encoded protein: CASSDWTITNYGYTF.

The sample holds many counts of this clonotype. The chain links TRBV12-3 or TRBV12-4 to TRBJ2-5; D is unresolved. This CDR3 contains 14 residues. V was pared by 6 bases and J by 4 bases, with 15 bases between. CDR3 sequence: CASRPDVGLETQYF. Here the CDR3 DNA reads TGTGCCAGCAGACCAGATGTGGGCCTAGAGACCCAGTACTTC.

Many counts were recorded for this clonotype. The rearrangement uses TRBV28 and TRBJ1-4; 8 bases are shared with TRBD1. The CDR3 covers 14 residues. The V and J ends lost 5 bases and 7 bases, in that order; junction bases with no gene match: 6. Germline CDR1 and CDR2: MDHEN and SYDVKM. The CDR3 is CASSLDRGREKLFF. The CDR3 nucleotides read TGTGCCAGCAGTCTTGACAGGGGCCGTGAAAAACTGTTTTTT.

CDR3 residues: CATSDIAGSRFF. The CDR3 region has the DNA TGTGCCACCAGCGATATCGCCGGGTCCCGGTTCTTC. The chain couples TRBV24-1 to TRBJ2-1; D not certain. The germline gives CDR1 KGHDR, CDR2 SFDVKD. The CDR3 consists of 12 residues. Trimming cost V 7 bases and J 15 bases, with 18 bases left between them.

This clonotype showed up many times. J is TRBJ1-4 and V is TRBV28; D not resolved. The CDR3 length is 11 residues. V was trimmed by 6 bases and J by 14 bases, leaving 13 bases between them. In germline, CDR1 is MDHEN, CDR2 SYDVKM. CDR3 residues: CASRGLERLFF. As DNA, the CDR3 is TGTGCCAGCAGGGGCCTCGAAAGGCTGTTTTTT.